The text below deals with one T cell receptor beta chain. The antigen it binds to is not known. No much larger clone exists at a distance of one base, and base qualities are not known. These data belong to a study of blood T cell repertoires in COVID-19 (dated by TCRdb to about 2020). With regard to the full study: Samples from collaborators originated in the United States, Italy and Spain and spanned both the acute and convalescent phases of COVID-19. Deeply sampled blood TCRbeta repertoires from subjects exposed to, actively infected with, or recovered from COVID-19 were included in the dataset. The material from the prospective study consisted of cDNA or gDNA derived from T cells, B-cell-depleted T cells, or PBMCs. Where available, HLA class I and class II types were taken from metadata supplied by the sample provider and were not determined by assay-based typing. A de-identified subject ID, COVID-19 status, age in years and sex were almost always included in the sample metadata. The samples were drawn from two sources: the first 160 participants of the ongoing ImmuneRACE study, and some 1,300 subjects contributed by 6 global collaborators. The repertoires were released in a freely available public database meant as a resource for research on the immune response to SARS-CoV-2. What the work shows at the level of the full study, not this receptor alone: How much clinical and demographic metadata was included differed by source and by participant, and the metadata was provided uncurated.

TCRbeta CDR3 regions were amplified from genomic DNA by means of the immunoSEQ Assay, a bias-controlled multiplex PCR. The authors' analysis ran thus. The number of nucleated cells in each sample was estimated by amplification of reference gene primers within the assay. Sequence reads were collapsed and filtered to measure the absolute abundance of every unique TCRbeta CDR3 rearrangement. For each sample, productive Simpson clonality was calculated as the square root of Simpson's diversity index over productive rearrangements. Entries here come from immuneACCESS through TCRdb and include only in-frame sequences with V and J called. Some clones fail to appear in such tables; in the studies checked, an unresolved V gene covers under half of the shortfall, and the cause of the remainder is unknown. The DNA was the basis for D and trimming; V, J and clone size are from that table. This sample has some 240,000 clones in its table, and about 86% of those were observed once. The ten largest clones capture 3.4% of the sample.

From a lookup of the germline V gene, CDR1 and CDR2 are SNHLY and FYNNEI. Including the terminal cysteine and phenylalanine, the CDR3 comprises 13 residues. This entry keeps only the CDR3 DNA: 39 bases, framed from base 1. Trimming costs V 2 bases and J 3 bases, and their ends lie 7 bases apart. Participants in the prospective study were aged about 18 to 100 years, lived in over 20 United States geographic areas, and enrolled through a virtual design. In the prospective study, cohorts were assigned on the basis of participant-reported clinical history obtained from a screening survey and a study questionnaire. Recovered participants in ImmuneRACE Cohort 3 were defined by two consecutive negative NP/OP PCR tests, clearance by a healthcare professional, or resolution of symptoms. Mobile phlebotomists in the prospective study collected whole blood, serum and a nasopharyngeal or oropharyngeal swab from every participant. Participants in the prospective study had the option to provide additional blood draws and questionnaires over a roughly two-month period. Blood samples from the prospective study were shipped frozen or at room temperature prior to DNA extraction.

The receptor was isolated from a man aged 50-59 years who had recovered from COVID-19. The sequence is built from TRBV2 and TRBJ2-5; the D segment cannot be called with confidence. Sequencing was performed on PBMCs or T cells enriched from blood (not recorded which). The encoded CDR3 is CASSESEEETQYF. The DNA sequence is TGTGCCAGCAGTGAATCAGAGGAAGAGACCCAGTACTTC.